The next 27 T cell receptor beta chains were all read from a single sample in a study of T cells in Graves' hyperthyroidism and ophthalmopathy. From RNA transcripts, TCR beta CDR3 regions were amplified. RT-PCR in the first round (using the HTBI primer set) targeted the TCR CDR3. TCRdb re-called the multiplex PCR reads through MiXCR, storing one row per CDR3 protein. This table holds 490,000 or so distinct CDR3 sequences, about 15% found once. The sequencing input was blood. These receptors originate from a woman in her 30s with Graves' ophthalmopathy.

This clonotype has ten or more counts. CDR3 bases: TGCAGTGCTAGGGTTGGGGACCACGGGTACTTC. Its translation: CSARVGDHGYF. The chain joins TRBV20-1 to TRBJ2-5; the D call may be TRBD1 or TRBD2 (5 bases each). Germline lookup yields CDR1 DFQATT and CDR2 SNEGSKA (reference sequence). The CDR3 spans 11 residues. Trimming cost V 3 bases and J 13 bases, with 15 bases left between them.

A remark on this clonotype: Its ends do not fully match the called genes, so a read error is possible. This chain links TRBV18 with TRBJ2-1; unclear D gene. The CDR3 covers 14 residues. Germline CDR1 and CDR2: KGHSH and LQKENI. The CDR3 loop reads CASPPPRVYNEQFF. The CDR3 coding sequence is TGTGCCAGCCCACCACCTCGGGTCTACAATGAGCAGTTCTTC.

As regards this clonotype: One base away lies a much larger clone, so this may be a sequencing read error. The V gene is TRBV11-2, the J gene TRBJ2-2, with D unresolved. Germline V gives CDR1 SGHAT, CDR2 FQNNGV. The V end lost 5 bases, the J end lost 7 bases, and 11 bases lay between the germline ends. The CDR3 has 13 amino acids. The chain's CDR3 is CASSPRTLGELFF. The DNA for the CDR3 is TGTGCCAGCAGCCCCCGGACCCTCGGGGAGCTGTTTTTT.

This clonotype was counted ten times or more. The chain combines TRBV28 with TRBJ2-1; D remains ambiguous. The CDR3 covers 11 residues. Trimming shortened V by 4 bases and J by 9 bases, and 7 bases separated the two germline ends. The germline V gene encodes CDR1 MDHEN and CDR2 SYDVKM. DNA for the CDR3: TGTGCCAGCAGTTCCCTGGGTGAGCAGTTCTTC. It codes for CASSSLGEQFF.

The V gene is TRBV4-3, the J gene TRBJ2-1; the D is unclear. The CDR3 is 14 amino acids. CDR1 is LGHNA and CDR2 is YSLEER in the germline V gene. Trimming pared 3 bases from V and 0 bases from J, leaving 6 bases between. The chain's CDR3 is CASSHVVSYNEQFF. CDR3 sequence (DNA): TGCGCCAGCAGCCATGTCGTCTCCTACAATGAGCAGTTCTTC.

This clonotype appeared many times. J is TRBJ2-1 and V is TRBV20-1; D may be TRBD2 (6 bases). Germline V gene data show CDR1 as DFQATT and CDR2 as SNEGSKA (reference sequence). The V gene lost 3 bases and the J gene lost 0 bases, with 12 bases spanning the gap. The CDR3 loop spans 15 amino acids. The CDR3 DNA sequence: TGCAGTGCTAGGGCCCGGACTATCTCCTACAATGAGCAGTTCTTC. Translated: CSARARTISYNEQFF.

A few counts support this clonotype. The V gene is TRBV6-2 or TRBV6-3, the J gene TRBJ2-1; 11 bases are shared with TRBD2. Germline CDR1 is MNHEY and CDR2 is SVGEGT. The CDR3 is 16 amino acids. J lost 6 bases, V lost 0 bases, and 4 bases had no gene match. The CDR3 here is CASSYSTGTSGNEQFF. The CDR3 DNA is TGTGCCAGCAGTTACTCTACCGGGACTAGCGGCAATGAGCAGTTCTTC.

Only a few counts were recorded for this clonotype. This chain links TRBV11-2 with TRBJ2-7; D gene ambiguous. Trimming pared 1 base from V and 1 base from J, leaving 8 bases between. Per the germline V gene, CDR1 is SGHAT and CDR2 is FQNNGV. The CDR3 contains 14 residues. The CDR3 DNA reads TGTGCCAGCAGCTTAGTCGGGCCGTCCTACGAGCAGTACTTC. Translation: CASSLVGPSYEQYF.

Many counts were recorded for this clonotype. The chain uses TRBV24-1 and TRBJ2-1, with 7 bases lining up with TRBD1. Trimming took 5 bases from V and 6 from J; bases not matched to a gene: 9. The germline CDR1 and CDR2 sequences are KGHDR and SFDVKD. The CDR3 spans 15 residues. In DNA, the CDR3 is TGTGCCACCAGTGTTGTCAAGGGGGCGGTCAATGAGCAGTTCTTC. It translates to CATSVVKGAVNEQFF.

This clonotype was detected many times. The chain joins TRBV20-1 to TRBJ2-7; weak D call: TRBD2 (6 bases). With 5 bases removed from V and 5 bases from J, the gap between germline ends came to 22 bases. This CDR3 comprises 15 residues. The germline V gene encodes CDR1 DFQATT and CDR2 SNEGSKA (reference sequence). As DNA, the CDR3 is TGCAGTGCTCTCCCAGCGGGCGGGAAGCTGCACGAGCAGTACTTC. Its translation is CSALPAGGKLHEQYF.

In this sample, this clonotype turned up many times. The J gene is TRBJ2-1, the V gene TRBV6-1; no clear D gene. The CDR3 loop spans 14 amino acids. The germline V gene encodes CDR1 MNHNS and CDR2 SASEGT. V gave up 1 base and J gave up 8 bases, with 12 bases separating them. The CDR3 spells CASSEEVASYEQFF. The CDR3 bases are TGTGCCAGCAGTGAAGAGGTGGCCAGCTATGAGCAGTTCTTC.

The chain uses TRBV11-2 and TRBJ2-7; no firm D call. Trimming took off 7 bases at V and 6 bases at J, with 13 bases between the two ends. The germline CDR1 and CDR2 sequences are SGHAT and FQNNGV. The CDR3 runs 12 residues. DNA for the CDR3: TGTGCCAGCACTATAAGTACGCCCGAGCAGTACTTC. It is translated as CASTISTPEQYF.

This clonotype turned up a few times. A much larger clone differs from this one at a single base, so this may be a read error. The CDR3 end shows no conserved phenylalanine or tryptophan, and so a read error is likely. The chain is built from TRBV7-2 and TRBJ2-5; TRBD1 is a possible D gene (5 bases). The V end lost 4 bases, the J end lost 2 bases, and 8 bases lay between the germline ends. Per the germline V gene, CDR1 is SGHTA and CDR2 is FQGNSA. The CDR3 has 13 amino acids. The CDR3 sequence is CASSSSGQETQYL. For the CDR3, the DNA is TGTGCCAGCAGCTCCTCAGGGCAAGAGACCCAGTACCTC.

The CDR3 DNA sequence: TGTGCCAGCAGCTTGTCCTCAGGGTTAAATCAGCCCCAGCATTTT. Protein: CASSLSSGLNQPQHF. This chain links TRBV5-5 with TRBJ1-5; D possibly corresponds to TRBD1 (5 bases). The V end was cut by 1 base, the J end by 4 bases, with 12 bases between. This CDR3 spans 15 amino acids. CDR1 and CDR2 (germline): SGHKS, YYEKEE (reference sequence). The entire variable domain, with the rest obtained from reference TRBV5-5 and TRBJ1-5, is as follows: DAGVTQSPTHLIKTRGQQVTLRCSPISGHKSVSWYQQVLGQGPQFIFQYYEKEERGRGNFPDRFSARQFPNYSSELNVNALLLGDSALYLCASSLSSGLNQPQHFGDGTRLSIL.

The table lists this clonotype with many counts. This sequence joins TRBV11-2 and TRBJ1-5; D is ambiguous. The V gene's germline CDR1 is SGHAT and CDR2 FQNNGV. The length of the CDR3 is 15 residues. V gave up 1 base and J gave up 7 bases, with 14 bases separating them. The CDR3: CASSLAAGVEQPQHF. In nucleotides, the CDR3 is TGTGCCAGCAGCTTAGCTGCAGGCGTGGAACAGCCCCAGCATTTT.

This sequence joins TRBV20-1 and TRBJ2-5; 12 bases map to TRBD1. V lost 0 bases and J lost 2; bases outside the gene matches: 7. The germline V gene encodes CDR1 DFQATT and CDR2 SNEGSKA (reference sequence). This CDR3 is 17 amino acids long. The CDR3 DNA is TGCAGTGCTAGAGACGCCGGGACAGGGGGCCTGCAAGAGACCCAGTACTTC. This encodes CSARDAGTGGLQETQYF.

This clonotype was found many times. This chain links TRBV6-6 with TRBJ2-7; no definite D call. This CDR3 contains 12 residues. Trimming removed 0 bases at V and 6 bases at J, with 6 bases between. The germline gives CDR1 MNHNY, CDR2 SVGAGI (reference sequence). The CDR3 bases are TGTGCCAGCAGTTACTCGTTCGGCGAGCAGTACTTC. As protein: CASSYSFGEQYF.

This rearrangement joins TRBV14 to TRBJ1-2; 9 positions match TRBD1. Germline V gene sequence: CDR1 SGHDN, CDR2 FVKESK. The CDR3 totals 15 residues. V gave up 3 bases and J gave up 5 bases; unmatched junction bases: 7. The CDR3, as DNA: TGTGCCAGCAGCCAGGGACAGGGTCAGTGGTATGGCTACACCTTC. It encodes CASSQGQGQWYGYTF.

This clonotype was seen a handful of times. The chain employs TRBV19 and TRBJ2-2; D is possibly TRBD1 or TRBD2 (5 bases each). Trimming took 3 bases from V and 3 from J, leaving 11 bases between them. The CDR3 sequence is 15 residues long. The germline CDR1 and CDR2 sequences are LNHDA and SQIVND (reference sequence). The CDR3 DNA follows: TGTGCCAGTAGTATGAGGGGCAGTTACACCGGGGAGCTGTTTTTT. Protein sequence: CASSMRGSYTGELFF.

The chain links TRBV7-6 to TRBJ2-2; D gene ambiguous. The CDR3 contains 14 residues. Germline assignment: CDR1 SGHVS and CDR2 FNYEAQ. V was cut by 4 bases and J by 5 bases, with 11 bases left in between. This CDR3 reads CASSSKGITGELFF. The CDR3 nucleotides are TGTGCCAGCAGCTCCAAGGGAATAACCGGGGAGCTGTTTTTT.

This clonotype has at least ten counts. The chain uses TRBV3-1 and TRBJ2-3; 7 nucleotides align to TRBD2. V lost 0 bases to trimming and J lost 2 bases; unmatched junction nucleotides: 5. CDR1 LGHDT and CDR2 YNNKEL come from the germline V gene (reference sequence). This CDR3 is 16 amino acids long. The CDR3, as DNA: TGTGCCAGCAGCCAAGAACCTAGCGGTCACACAGATACGCAGTATTTT. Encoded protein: CASSQEPSGHTDTQYF.

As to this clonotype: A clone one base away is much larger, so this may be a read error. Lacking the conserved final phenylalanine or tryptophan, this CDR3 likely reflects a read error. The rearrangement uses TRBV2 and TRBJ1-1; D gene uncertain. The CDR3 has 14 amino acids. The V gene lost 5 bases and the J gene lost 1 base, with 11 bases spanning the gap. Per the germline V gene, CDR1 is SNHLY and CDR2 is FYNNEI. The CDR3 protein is CASSFFNRNTEAFL. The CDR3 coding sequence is TGTGCCAGCAGTTTTTTCAACAGGAACACTGAAGCTTTCCTT.

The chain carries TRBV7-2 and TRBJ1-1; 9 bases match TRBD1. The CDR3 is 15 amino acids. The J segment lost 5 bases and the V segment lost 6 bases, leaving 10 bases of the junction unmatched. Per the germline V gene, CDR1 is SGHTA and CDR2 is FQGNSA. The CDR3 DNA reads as TGTGCCAGCAGACAACTCTACAGGGGGCGGACTGAAGCTTTCTTT. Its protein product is CASRQLYRGRTEAFF.

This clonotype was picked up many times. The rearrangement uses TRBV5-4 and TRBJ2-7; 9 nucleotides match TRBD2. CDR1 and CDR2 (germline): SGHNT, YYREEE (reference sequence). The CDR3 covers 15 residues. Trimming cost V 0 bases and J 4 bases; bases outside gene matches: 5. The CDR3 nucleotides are TGTGCCAGCAGCTTGGGCGGGAGGGCCAAGTACGAGCAGTACTTC. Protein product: CASSLGGRAKYEQYF.

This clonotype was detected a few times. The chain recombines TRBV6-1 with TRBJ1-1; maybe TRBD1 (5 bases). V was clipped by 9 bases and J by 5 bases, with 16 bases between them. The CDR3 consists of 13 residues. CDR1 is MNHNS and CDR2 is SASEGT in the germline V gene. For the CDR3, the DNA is TGTGCCAGTACTAATGGGGGGGGGACTGAAGCTTTCTTT. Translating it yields CASTNGGGTEAFF.

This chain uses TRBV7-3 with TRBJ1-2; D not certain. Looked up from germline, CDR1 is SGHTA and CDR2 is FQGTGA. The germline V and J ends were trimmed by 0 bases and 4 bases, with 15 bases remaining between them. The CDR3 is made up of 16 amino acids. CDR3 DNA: TGTGCCAGCAGCTTAACGGTGGGGTCACAACCCTATGGCTACACCTTC. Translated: CASSLTVGSQPYGYTF.

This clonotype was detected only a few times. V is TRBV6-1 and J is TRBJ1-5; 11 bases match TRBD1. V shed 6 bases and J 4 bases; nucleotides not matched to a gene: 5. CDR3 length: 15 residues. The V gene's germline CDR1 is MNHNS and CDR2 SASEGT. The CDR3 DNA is TGTGCCAGCAGAGACTGGGACAGGGGGAATCAGCCCCAGCATTTT. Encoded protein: CASRDWDRGNQPQHF.